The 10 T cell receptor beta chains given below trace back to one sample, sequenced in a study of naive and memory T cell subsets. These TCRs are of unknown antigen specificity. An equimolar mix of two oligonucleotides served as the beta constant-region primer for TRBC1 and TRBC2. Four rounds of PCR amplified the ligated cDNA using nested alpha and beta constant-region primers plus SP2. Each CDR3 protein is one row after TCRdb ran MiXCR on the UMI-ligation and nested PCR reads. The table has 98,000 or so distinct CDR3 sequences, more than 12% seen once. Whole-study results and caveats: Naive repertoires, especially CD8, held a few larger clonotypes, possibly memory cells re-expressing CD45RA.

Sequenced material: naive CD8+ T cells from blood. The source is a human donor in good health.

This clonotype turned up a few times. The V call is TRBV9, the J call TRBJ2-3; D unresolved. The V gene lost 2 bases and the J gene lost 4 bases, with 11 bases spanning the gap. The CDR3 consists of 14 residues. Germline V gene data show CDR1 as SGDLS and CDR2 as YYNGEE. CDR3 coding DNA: TGTGCCAGCAGCGTGATAACAAGCCCAGATACGCAGTATTTT. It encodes CASSVITSPDTQYF.

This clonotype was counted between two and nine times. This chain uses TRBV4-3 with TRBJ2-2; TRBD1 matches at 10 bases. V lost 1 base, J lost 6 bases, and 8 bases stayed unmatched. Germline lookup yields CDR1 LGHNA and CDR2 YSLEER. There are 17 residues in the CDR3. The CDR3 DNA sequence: TGCGCCAGCAGCCAAGCTCCGGGACAGGGGCTTTCCGGGGAGCTGTTTTTT. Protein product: CASSQAPGQGLSGELFF.

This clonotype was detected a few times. The CDR3 is CASSPSAEAFF. For the CDR3, the DNA is TGTGCCAGCTCACCATCGGCTGAAGCTTTCTTT. The chain links TRBV18 to TRBJ1-1; D gene uncertain. Looked up from germline, CDR1 is KGHSH and CDR2 is LQKENI. The ends were cut back, 2 bases at V and 6 bases at J, with 4 bases in the middle. This CDR3 is built from 11 residues.

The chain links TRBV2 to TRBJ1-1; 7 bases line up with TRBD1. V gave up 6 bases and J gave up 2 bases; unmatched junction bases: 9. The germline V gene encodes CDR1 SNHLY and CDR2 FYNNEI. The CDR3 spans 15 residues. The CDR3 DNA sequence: TGTGCCAGCAGGAACCCACAGGGGACAAACACTGAAGCTTTCTTT. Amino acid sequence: CASRNPQGTNTEAFF.

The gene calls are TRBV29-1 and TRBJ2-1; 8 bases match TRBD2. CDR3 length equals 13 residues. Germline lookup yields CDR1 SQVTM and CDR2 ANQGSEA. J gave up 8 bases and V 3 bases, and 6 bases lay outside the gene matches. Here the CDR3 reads CSVEGRGAHEQFF. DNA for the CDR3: TGCAGCGTTGAGGGGCGGGGGGCCCATGAGCAGTTCTTC.

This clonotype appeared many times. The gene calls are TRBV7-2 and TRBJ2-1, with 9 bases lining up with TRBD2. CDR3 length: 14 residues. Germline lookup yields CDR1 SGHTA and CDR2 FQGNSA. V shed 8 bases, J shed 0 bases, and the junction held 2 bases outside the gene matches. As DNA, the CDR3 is TGTGCCAGCGCGGGGGGGAGCTCCTACAATGAGCAGTTCTTC. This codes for CASAGGSSYNEQFF.

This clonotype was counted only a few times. The CDR3 loop reads CASSLNSRGEQYF. DNA of the CDR3: TGTGCCAGCAGCTTAAACTCTAGGGGCGAGCAGTACTTC. The V gene is TRBV27, the J gene TRBJ2-7, with D possibly TRBD1 on 5 matching bases. The CDR3 consists of 13 residues. Germline V gene sequence: CDR1 MNHEY, CDR2 SMNVEV (reference sequence). V was trimmed by 6 bases and J by 6 bases, leaving 15 bases between them.

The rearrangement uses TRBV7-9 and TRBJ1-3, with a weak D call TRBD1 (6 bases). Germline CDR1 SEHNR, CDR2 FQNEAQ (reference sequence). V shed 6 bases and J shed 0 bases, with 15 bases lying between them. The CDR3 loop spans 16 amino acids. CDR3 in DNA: TGTGCCAGCAGTTCTACAGGGACACGCTCTGGAAACACCATATATTTT. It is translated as CASSSTGTRSGNTIYF.

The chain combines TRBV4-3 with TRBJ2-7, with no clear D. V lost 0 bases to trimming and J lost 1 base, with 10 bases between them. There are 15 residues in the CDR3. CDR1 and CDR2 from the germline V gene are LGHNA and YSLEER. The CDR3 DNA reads TGCGCCAGCAGCCAAGAAGTGGGCAGGTCCTACGAGCAGTACTTC. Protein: CASSQEVGRSYEQYF.

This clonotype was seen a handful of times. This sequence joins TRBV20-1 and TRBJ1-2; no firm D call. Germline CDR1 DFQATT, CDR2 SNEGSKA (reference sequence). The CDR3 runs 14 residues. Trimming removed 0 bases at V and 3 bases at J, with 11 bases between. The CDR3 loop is CSARDEGQHYGYTF. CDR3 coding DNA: TGCAGTGCTAGAGATGAGGGCCAGCACTATGGCTACACCTTC.